This TCR beta chain was observed in a study of neurological immune-mediated disorders. The cDNA came from 5'RACE with 10-nucleotide random UMIs. Sequencing of 15-18 subjects in each run yielded over 170 million TCR-beta sequences. TCRdb passed the 5' RACE reads through MiXCR, listing each CDR3 protein once. The sample records about 49,000 distinct CDR3 sequences, roughly 10% being singletons. This clonotype was observed at least ten times. Specified time point: longitudinal time-point 1 (baseline). Germline loops: CDR1 SGDLS, CDR2 YYNGEE. Trimming removed 1 base from V and 0 bases from J, with 7 bases in between. CDR3 length: 14 residues.

The specimen was PBMCs. The gene calls are TRBV9 and TRBJ1-1; no clear D. The clonotype was recovered from a middle-aged woman in good health. CDR3 protein: CASSVQVLNTEAFF. CDR3 sequence (DNA): TGTGCCAGCAGCGTACAGGTTTTGAACACTGAAGCTTTCTTT.